This TCR beta chain was identified in a study of T cell changes during pregnancy in multiple sclerosis. TCRdb keeps only in-frame clones here, not all; method: immunoSEQ multiplex PCR. The sample contains about 20,000 clones, 70% to 90% of which appear only once. This CDR3 comprises 17 residues. V trimming: 4 bases; J trimming: 0 bases; junction bases outside the gene matches: 7. The germline CDR1 and CDR2 sequences are MRHNA and SNTAGT. Sequenced material: CD8+ T cells from peripheral blood mononuclear cells, taken in the second trimester of pregnancy. The source is a female donor in good health, enrolled as a control in a pregnancy study. This chain uses TRBV6-4 with TRBJ2-2, with 8 positions matching TRBD1. The CDR3 DNA reads as TGTGCCAGCAGTGGGGGACAGGAGGGTTCGAACACCGGGGAGCTGTTTTTT. Translating gives CASSGGQEGSNTGELFF.